A single sample gave rise to the 13 T cell receptor beta chains below, sequenced in a study of blood T cell repertoires in COVID-19. This table comes from immunoSEQ multiplex PCR, and its TCRdb copy is limited to in-frame clones, with some not included. Among 170,000 or so clones listed, around nine tenths were seen once. Sequenced sample: peripheral blood. These receptors all stem from a man between 40 and 49 years old with active or convalescent COVID-19.

The rearrangement uses TRBV29-1 and TRBJ2-2; 11 bases are shared with TRBD1. The CDR3 spans 14 residues. Germline lookup yields CDR1 SQVTM and CDR2 ANQGSEA. Trimming at V came to 7 bases and at J to 4 bases, leaving 5 bases not matched to a gene. The CDR3 is CSAGQGASTGELFF. For the CDR3, the DNA is TGCAGCGCCGGACAGGGGGCTTCCACCGGGGAGCTGTTTTTT.

This sequence joins TRBV5-6 and TRBJ1-5; 8 nucleotides align to TRBD1. V lost 3 bases and J lost 1; bases outside the gene matches: 3. CDR1 is SGHDT, CDR2 YYEEEE, per germline. The CDR3 extends over 15 amino acids. For the CDR3, the DNA is TGTGCCAGCAGCTGGGGACAGGTAAGCAATCAGCCCCAGCATTTT. Encoded protein: CASSWGQVSNQPQHF.

For the CDR3, the DNA is TGTGCCAGCAGCACCCTTACAGGGAACGGAAACACCATATATTTT. Amino acids: CASSTLTGNGNTIYF. The chain links TRBV11-2 to TRBJ1-3, with D possibly being TRBD1 (6 bases). The CDR3 sequence is 15 residues long. V lost 5 bases, J lost 4 bases, and 15 bases lay in between. Germline loops: CDR1 SGHAT, CDR2 FQNNGV.

This sequence joins TRBV5-4 and TRBJ1-2, with D perhaps matching TRBD1 (5 bases). Germline CDR1 and CDR2: SGHNT and YYREEE (reference sequence). Trimming shortened V by 4 bases and J by 8 bases, and 12 bases separated the two germline ends. The CDR3 length is 12 residues. CDR3: CASSPDTDGYTF. CDR3 in DNA: TGTGCCAGCAGCCCGGACACCGACGGCTACACCTTC.

The genes are TRBV5-4 and TRBJ2-1, with a tentative D call TRBD2 (5 bases). This CDR3 is 14 amino acids long. The V gene lost 3 bases and the J gene lost 5 bases, with 12 bases spanning the gap. CDR1 and CDR2 (germline): SGHNT, YYREEE (reference sequence). The CDR3 DNA reads as TGTGCCAGCAGCTCGTCCGGGGAAAACAATGAGCAGTTCTTC. Its translation is CASSSSGENNEQFF.

The rearrangement links TRBV5-1 to TRBJ2-3, with D maybe TRBD2 (6 bases). The V gene's germline CDR1 is SGHRS and CDR2 YFSETQ. V lost 3 bases and J lost 2, with 10 bases in between. The CDR3 length is 14 residues. The CDR3 region has the DNA TGCGCCAGCAGCTCCGGGACTCTCACAGATACGCAGTATTTT. Its protein is CASSSGTLTDTQYF.

The J gene is TRBJ1-2, the V gene TRBV7-9; TRBD1 might be the D (6 bases). The V gene lost 5 bases and the J gene lost 5 bases, with 21 bases spanning the gap. This CDR3 spans 16 amino acids. Germline CDR1 reads SEHNR; CDR2 reads FQNEAQ (reference sequence). CDR3 loop: CASSPGQSGALYGYTF. The CDR3 DNA reads TGTGCCAGCAGCCCTGGACAGTCCGGCGCGCTTTATGGCTACACCTTC. Full variable domain (outside the CDR3, taken from reference TRBV7-9 and TRBJ1-2): DTGVSQNPRHKITKRGQNVTFRCDPISEHNRLYWYRQTLGQGPEFLTYFQNEAQLEKSRLLSDRFSAERPKGSFSTLEIQRTEQGDSAMYLCASSPGQSGALYGYTFGSGTRLTVV.

J is TRBJ2-7 and V is TRBV7-2; D possibly corresponds to TRBD2 (5 bases). The germline V gene encodes CDR1 SGHTA and CDR2 FQGNSA. Trimming removed 0 bases from V and 0 bases from J, with 9 bases in between. The CDR3 is made up of 15 amino acids. The CDR3 spells CASSLAVGSSYEQYF. In DNA form, the CDR3 reads TGTGCCAGCAGCTTAGCTGTAGGGAGCTCCTACGAGCAGTACTTC.

This CDR3 reads CASSQGGSEKLFF. In nucleotides, the CDR3 is TGCGCCAGCAGCCAAGGAGGGTCGGAAAAACTGTTTTTT. The genes are TRBV4-1 and TRBJ1-4; D gene uncertain. V was pared by 1 base and J by 8 bases, with 8 bases between. CDR3 size: 13 residues. CDR1 and CDR2 (germline): MGHRA, YSYEKL.

The V gene is TRBV4-3, the J gene TRBJ1-2; TRBD1 might be the D (6 bases). Germline V lookup: CDR1 LGHNA, CDR2 YSLEER. The V end was cut by 6 bases, the J end by 7 bases, with 15 bases between. There are 13 residues in the CDR3. DNA for the CDR3: TGCGCCAGCAGAAACGCGGGGGCCGTTGGCTACACCTTC. Its translation is CASRNAGAVGYTF.

V and J are TRBV5-1 and TRBJ2-7; 7 bases are shared with TRBD2. V shed 4 bases, J shed 0 bases, and the junction held 7 bases outside the gene matches. Germline assignment: CDR1 SGHRS and CDR2 YFSETQ. CDR3 size: 15 residues. This CDR3 is CASSHASGSSYEQYF. In DNA form, the CDR3 reads TGCGCCAGCAGCCACGCTAGCGGTAGCTCCTACGAGCAGTACTTC.

The V gene is TRBV2, the J gene TRBJ2-7, with D maybe TRBD1 (6 bases). V lost 0 bases and J 3 bases, leaving 9 bases between the germline ends. The CDR3 covers 14 residues. In germline, CDR1 is SNHLY, CDR2 FYNNEI. The DNA for the CDR3 is TGTGCCAGCAGTGAAGCGTACAGGGACTACGAGCAGTACTTC. Translation: CASSEAYRDYEQYF.

The genes are TRBV4-2 and TRBJ2-2; maybe TRBD1 (5 bases). Germline CDR1 reads LGHNA; CDR2 reads YNFKEQ. The CDR3 length is 15 residues. V lost 0 bases, J lost 5 bases, and 10 bases lay in between. CDR3 amino acids: CASSQEPGWTGELFF. CDR3 sequence (DNA): TGTGCCAGCAGCCAAGAACCAGGGTGGACCGGGGAGCTGTTTTTT.